Given below is one T cell receptor (beta chain) in context. The antigen this receptor binds is unknown. One base away there is no much larger clone; base qualities are not given. The data originate from a study of cytotoxic CD8 clonotypes in ibrutinib-treated CLL (dated by TCRdb to about 2021). For context, the study as a whole: The cohort was composed of around twelve relapsed/refractory and approximately 16 treatment-naive patients; IGHV unmutated status was identified in 17 patients. Partial responses were observed in roughly 24 patients and complete responses in 2; after a median follow-up of 68 months, remission was maintained in around 14 patients and progression was observed in approximately 12. Response samples were taken after a median of approximately eleven months on treatment, ranging from about 6 to 40 months. On average, each sample yielded roughly 260,000 productive templates and tens of thousands of productive rearrangements. Of the roughly 90 people in the trial, 25 to 30 had longitudinal samples available. Cryopreserved peripheral blood mononuclear cells were obtained prior to treatment, at the time of response, and at either disease progression or sustained remission. Every remission and progressive disease sample was obtained while ibrutinib was still being received by the patients. What the authors observed across the whole study: Lymph node repertoires were not examined, and the timing of sampling was not matched between patients in sustained remission and those whose disease progressed. Public clonotypes were found to be uncommon and were observed to contract or remain stable during treatment; the increase in clonality was shown to reflect expansion of private clonotypes at ibrutinib response. An increase in clonality was observed at ibrutinib response, with clonality remaining stable during sustained remission and falling back toward baseline at progression. Baseline clonality was found to be higher than that of age-matched healthy donors and was strongly correlated with circulating CD8+ T-cell counts.

On a MiSeq, deep resolution sequencing aimed for a depth between 1 in 1 million and 1 in 200,000 T cells, with each clonotype covered 10x on average. TCR beta libraries were generated with the immunoSEQ hsTCRB Kit. Per the original workflow: Data were analyzed with ImmunoSEQ Data Assistant and ImmunoSEQ Analyzer, with V, D and J genes assigned per IMGT definitions. Clonality, which ranges from 0 to 1, was calculated as one minus the normalized Shannon entropy of productive rearrangement frequencies. Only overrepresented clonotypes making up at least 0.05% of each patient's repertoire were included in the public clonotype analysis. Repertoires from 10 to 15 age-matched healthy donors in immuneACCESS were used as clonality controls. TCRdb stores this immuneACCESS table with in-frame sequences only. Part of the clones is absent; in the studies checked, under half of the shortfall reflects unresolved V genes, and no reason is known for the rest. The V and J calls and clone size were taken over from that table, and D and trimming were inferred from the DNA. Present in this sample are some 81,000 clones, roughly 83% of which were seen just once. Approximately 5.1% of the sample is taken by the ten largest.

In light of the paper, this sample's time point label describes: approximately eleven months on ibrutinib. For TCR beta library preparation, around 2.1 micrograms of genomic DNA were extracted from the cryopreserved PBMCs. Longitudinal blood samples from CLL patients on ibrutinib monotherapy were analyzed using high-throughput TCR beta sequencing. Patients were enrolled in a phase 2 open-label single-center ibrutinib monotherapy trial. Cut back by 3 bases and 9 bases, the V and J ends lie 12 bases apart. Including the terminal cysteine and phenylalanine, the CDR3 comprises 13 residues. Just CDR3 DNA is preserved here, 39 bases in frame from base 1. The germline V gene supplies CDR1 MRHNA and CDR2 SNTAGT.

Specimen: PBMCs, collected after 12 months of ibrutinib treatment. The sequence was collected from a human donor with chronic lymphocytic leukemia. The chain links TRBV6-4 with TRBJ2-1; 7 matching bases give a weak D call of TRBD2. This receptor carries the CDR3 CASSEGEGGEQFF. The nucleotide sequence is given as TGTGCCAGCAGTGAAGGGGAGGGGGGTGAGCAGTTCTTC.